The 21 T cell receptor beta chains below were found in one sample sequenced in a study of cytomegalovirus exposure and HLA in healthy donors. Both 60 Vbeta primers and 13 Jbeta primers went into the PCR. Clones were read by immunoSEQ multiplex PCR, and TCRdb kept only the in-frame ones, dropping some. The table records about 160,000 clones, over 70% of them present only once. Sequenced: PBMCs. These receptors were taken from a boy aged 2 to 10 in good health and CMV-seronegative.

DNA for the CDR3: TGTGCCAGCAGCTTACTTACCTTCGGGGGGGAGACCCAGTACTTC. This sequence encodes CASSLLTFGGETQYF. The V and J genes are TRBV7-9 and TRBJ2-5; TRBD2 matches 7 bases. CDR1 and CDR2 from the germline V gene are SEHNR and FQNEAQ (reference sequence). V trimming: 2 bases; J trimming: 5 bases; junction bases outside the gene matches: 8. The CDR3 covers 15 residues.

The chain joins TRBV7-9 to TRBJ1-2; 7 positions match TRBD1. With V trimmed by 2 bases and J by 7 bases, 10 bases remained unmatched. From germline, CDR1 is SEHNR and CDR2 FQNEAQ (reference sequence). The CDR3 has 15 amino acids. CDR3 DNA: TGTGCCAGCAGCTTACAGGAGGGGGCTATCTCTGGCTACACCTTC. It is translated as CASSLQEGAISGYTF.

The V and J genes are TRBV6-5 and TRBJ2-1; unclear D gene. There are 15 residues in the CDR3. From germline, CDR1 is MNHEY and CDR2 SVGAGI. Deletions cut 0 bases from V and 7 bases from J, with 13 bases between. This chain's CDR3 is CASSYSRLYTNEQFF. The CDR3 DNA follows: TGTGCCAGCAGTTACTCGAGACTTTACACAAATGAGCAGTTCTTC.

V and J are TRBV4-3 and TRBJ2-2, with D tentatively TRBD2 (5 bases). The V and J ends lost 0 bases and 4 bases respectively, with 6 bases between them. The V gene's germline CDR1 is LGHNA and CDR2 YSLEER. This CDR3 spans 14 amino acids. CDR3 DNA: TGCGCCAGCAGCCAAGATGAGGGCACCGGGGAGCTGTTTTTT. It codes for CASSQDEGTGELFF.

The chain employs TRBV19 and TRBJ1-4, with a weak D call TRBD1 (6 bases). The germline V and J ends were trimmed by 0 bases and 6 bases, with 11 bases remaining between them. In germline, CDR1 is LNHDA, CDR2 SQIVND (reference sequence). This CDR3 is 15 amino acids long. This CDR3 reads CASSIDRTAYEKLFF. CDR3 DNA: TGTGCCAGTAGTATAGATCGGACAGCTTATGAAAAACTGTTTTTT. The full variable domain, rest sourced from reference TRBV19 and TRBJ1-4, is DGGITQSPKYLFRKEGQNVTLSCEQNLNHDAMYWYRQDPGQGLRLIYYSQIVNDFQKGDIAEGYSVSREKKESFPLTVTSAQKNPTAFYLCASSIDRTAYEKLFFGSGTQLSVL.

The CDR3 here is CASRRRESYGYTF. As DNA, the CDR3 is TGTGCCAGCAGAAGGAGGGAAAGCTATGGCTACACCTTC. This chain joins TRBV27 and TRBJ1-2; D is ambiguous. Germline V CDR1 and CDR2: MNHEY, SMNVEV (reference sequence). The CDR3 spans 13 residues. The germline V and J ends were trimmed by 6 bases and 4 bases, with 12 bases remaining between them.

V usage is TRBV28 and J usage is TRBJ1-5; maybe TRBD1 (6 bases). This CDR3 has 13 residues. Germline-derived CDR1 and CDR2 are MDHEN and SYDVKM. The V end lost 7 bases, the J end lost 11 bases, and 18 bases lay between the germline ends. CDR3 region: CASNTGLAGAQHF. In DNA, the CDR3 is TGTGCCAGCAACACCGGCCTGGCAGGGGCCCAGCATTTT.

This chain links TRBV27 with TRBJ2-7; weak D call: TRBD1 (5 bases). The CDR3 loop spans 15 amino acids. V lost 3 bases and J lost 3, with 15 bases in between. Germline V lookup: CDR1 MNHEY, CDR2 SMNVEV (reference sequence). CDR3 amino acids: CASSFGARLNYEQYF. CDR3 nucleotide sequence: TGTGCCAGCAGTTTTGGGGCGAGACTTAACTACGAGCAGTACTTC.

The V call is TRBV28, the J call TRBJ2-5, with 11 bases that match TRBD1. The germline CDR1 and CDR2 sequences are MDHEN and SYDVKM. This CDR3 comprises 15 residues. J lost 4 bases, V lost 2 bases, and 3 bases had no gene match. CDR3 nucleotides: TGTGCCAGCAGTTTAGGGACAGGGGGTTCAGAGACCCAGTACTTC. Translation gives CASSLGTGGSETQYF.

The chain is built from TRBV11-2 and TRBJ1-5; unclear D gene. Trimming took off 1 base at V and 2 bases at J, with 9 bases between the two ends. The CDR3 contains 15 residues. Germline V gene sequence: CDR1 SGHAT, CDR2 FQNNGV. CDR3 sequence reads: CASSLGRAGNQPQHF. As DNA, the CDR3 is TGTGCCAGCAGCTTAGGGCGGGCCGGCAATCAGCCCCAGCATTTT.

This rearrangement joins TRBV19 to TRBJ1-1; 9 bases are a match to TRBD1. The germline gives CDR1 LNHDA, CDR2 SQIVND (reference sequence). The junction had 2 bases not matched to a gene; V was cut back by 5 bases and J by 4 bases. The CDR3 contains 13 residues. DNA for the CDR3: TGTGCCAGTAGTGTGACAGGGGGCACTGAAGCTTTCTTT. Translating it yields CASSVTGGTEAFF. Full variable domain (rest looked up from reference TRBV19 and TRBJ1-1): DGGITQSPKYLFRKEGQNVTLSCEQNLNHDAMYWYRQDPGQGLRLIYYSQIVNDFQKGDIAEGYSVSREKKESFPLTVTSAQKNPTAFYLCASSVTGGTEAFFGQGTRLTVV.

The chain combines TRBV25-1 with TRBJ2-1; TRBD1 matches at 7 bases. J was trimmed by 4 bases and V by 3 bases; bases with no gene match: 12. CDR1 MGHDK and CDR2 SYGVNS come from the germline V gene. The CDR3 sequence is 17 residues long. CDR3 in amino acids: CASSEGTTGLQYNEQFF. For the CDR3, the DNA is TGTGCCAGCAGTGAGGGCACGACAGGGCTTCAATACAATGAGCAGTTCTTC.

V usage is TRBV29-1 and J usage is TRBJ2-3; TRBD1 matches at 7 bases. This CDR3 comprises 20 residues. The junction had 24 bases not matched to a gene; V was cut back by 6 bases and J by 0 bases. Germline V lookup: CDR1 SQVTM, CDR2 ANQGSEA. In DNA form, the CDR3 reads TGCAGCGTCCTCGTCACGAACCAGTTGCCGGACAGGCCTAGCACAGATACGCAGTATTTT. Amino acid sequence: CSVLVTNQLPDRPSTDTQYF.

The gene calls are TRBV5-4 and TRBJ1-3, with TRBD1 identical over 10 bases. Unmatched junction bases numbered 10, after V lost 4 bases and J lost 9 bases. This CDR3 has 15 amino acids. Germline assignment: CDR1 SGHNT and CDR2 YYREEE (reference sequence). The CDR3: CASSTDRGRGRTIYF. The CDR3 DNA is TGTGCCAGCAGCACCGACAGGGGGCGCGGCCGCACCATATATTTT.

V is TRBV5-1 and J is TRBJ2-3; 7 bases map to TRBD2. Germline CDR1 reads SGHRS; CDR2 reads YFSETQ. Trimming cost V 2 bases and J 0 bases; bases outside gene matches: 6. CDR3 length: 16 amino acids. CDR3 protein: CASSFLAGASTDTQYF. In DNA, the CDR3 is TGCGCCAGCAGCTTTTTGGCGGGAGCGAGCACAGATACGCAGTATTTT.

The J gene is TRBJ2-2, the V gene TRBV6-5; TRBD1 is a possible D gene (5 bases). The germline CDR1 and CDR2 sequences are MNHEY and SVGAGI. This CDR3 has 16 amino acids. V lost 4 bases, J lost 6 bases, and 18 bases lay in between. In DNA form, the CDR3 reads TGTGCCAGCAGTTCTTCAGGGTTTCGATCCGCCGGGGAGCTGTTTTTT. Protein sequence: CASSSSGFRSAGELFF.

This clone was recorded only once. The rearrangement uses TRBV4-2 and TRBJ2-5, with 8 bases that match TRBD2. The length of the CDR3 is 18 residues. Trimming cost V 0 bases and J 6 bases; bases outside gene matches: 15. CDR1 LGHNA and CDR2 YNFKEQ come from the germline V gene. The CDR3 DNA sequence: TGTGCCAGCAGCCAAGATTTATCTAGTAGCGGGGCGAGACAGACCCAGTACTTC. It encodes CASSQDLSSSGARQTQYF.

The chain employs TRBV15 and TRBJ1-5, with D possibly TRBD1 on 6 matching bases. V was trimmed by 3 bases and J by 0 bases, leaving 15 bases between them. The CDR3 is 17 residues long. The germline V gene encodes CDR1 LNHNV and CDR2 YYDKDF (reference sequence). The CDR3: CATSSSLGGYSNQPQHF. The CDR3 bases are TGTGCCACCAGCAGCTCTCTTGGGGGCTATAGCAATCAGCCCCAGCATTTT. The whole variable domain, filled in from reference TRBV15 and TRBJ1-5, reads DAMVIQNPRYQVTQFGKPVTLSCSQTLNHNVMYWYQQKSSQAPKLLFHYYDKDFNNEADTPDNFQSRRPNTSFCFLDIRSPGLGDTAMYLCATSSSLGGYSNQPQHFGDGTRLSIL.

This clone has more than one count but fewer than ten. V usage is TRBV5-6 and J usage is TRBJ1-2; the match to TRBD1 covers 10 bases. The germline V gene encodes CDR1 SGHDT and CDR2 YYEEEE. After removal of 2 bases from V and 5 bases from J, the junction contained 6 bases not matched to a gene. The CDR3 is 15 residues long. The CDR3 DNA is TGTGCCAGCAGCTTCCGGGACAGGGGTCTATATGGCTACACCTTC. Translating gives CASSFRDRGLYGYTF.

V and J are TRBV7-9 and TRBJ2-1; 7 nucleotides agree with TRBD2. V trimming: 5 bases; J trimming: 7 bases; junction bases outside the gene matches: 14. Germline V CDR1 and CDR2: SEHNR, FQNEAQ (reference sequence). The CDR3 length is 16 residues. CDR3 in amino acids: CASSGRTSDLGNEQFF. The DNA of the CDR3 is TGTGCCAGCAGCGGCCGGACTAGTGATCTCGGAAATGAGCAGTTCTTC.

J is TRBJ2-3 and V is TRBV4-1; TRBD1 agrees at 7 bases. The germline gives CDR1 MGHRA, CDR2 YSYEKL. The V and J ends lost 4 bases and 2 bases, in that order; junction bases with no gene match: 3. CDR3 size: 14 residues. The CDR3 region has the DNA TGCGCCAGCAGCCCGGACAGGACCACAGATACGCAGTATTTT. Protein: CASSPDRTTDTQYF.